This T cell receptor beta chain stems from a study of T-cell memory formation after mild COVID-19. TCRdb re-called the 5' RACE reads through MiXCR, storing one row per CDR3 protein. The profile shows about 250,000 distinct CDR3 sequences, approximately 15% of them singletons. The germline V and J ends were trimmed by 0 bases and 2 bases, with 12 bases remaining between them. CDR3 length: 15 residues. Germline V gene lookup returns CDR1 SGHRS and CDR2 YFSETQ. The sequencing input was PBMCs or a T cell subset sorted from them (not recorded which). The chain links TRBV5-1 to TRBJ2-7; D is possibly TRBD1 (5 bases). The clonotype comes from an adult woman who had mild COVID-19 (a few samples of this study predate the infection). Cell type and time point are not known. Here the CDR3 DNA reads TGCGCCAGCAGCTTGGGTCCAGGGATGGCCTACGAGCAGTACTTC. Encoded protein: CASSLGPGMAYEQYF. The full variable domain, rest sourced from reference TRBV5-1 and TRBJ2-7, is KAGVTQTPRYLIKTRGQQVTLSCSPISGHRSVSWYQQTPGQGLQFLFEYFSETQRNKGNFPGRFSGRQFSNSRSEMNVSTLELGDSALYLCASSLGPGMAYEQYFGPGTRLTVT.